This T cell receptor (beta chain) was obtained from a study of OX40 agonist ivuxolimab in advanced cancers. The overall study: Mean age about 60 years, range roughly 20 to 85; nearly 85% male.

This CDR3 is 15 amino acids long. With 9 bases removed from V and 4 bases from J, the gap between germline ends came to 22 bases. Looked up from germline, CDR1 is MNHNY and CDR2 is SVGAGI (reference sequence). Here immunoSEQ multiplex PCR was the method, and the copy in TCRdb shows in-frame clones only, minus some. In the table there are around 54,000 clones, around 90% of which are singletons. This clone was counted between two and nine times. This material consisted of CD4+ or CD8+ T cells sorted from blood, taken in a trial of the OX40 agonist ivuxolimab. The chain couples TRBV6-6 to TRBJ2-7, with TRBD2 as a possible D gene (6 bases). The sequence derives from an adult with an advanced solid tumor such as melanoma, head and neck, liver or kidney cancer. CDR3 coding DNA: TGTGCCAGTCGGGGATTACGATTGGCGGGGTACGAGCAGTACTTC. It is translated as CASRGLRLAGYEQYF.